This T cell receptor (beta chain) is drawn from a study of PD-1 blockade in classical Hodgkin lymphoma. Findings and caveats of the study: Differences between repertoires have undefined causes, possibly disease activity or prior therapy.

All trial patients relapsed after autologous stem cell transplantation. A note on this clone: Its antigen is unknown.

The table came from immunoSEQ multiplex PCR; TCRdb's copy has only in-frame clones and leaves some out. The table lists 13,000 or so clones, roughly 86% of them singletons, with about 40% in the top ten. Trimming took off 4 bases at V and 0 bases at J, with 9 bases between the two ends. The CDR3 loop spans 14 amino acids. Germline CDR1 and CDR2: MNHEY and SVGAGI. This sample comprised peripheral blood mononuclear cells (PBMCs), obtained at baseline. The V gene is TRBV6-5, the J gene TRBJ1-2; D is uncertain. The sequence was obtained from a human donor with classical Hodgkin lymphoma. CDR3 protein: CASSSRTTNYGYTF. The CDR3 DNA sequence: TGTGCCAGCAGTTCACGCACCACTAACTATGGCTACACCTTC.